This TCR beta chain was retrieved from a study of blood T cell repertoires in COVID-19. Across the whole study: Samples representing acute and convalescent COVID-19 were sourced from the United States, Italy and Spain. T cells, B-cell-depleted T cells, or PBMCs provided the cDNA or gDNA that served as material.

Authors' data handling: Reference gene primer amplification in the assay estimated nucleated cell counts. Repertoires were generated with immunoSEQ multiplex PCR, while TCRdb's copy carries only in-frame clones and drops some. The V and J calls and clone size were taken over from that table, and D and trimming were inferred from the DNA. In the table there are about 220,000 clones, about 85% of which are singletons. This clone was seen just once. Germline V gene sequence: CDR1 SGHNT, CDR2 YYREEE (reference sequence). The J segment lost 4 bases and the V segment lost 7 bases, leaving 6 bases of the junction unmatched. This CDR3 has 14 residues.

Sample: peripheral blood. The source is a man aged 50-60 years who had recovered from COVID-19. The rearrangement joins TRBV5-4 to TRBJ2-1; TRBD2 aligns across 9 bases. The CDR3 is CASGLAGLYNEQFF. For the CDR3, the DNA is TGTGCCAGCGGTCTAGCGGGATTATACAATGAGCAGTTCTTC.